These 8 T cell receptor beta chains originate from one sample sequenced in a study of T cell changes during pregnancy in multiple sclerosis. Using immunoSEQ multiplex PCR, the repertoire was profiled, and TCRdb retains in-frame clones only, with some absent. Here the sample spans around 100,000 clones, more than 85% being singletons. The sample in question was peripheral blood, obtained in the second trimester of pregnancy. These receptors came from a female donor with multiple sclerosis, enrolled in a pregnancy study.

The chain carries TRBV7-9 and TRBJ1-1; D uncertain. V lost 1 base and J lost 5, with 11 bases in between. Germline CDR1 reads SEHNR; CDR2 reads FQNEAQ (reference sequence). The CDR3 contains 14 residues. The CDR3 reads CASSLEAGGTEAFF. In nucleotides, the CDR3 is TGTGCCAGCAGCTTAGAGGCGGGAGGAACTGAAGCTTTCTTT.

V gene TRBV5-6 combines with J gene TRBJ1-2, with D possibly matching TRBD1 (5 bases). The length of the CDR3 is 14 residues. V lost 5 bases, J lost 4 bases, and 15 bases lay in between. Per germline, CDR1 SGHDT and CDR2 YYEEEE. The CDR3 sequence is CASRLTGGGYGYTF. The CDR3 coding sequence is TGTGCCAGCAGACTCACCGGGGGTGGCTATGGCTACACCTTC.

The chain combines TRBV5-1 with TRBJ2-7; 7 positions agree with TRBD2. The V gene's germline CDR1 is SGHRS and CDR2 YFSETQ. V trimming: 1 base; J trimming: 2 bases; junction bases outside the gene matches: 9. The CDR3 spans 16 residues. The CDR3 is CASSLRVSGTPYEQYF. CDR3 DNA sequence: TGCGCCAGCAGCTTGCGGGTGAGCGGGACCCCCTACGAGCAGTACTTC.

The chain is built from TRBV6-4 and TRBJ2-1; TRBD2 matches 8 bases. The V gene end was trimmed by 0 bases and the J gene end by 4 bases; junction bases not matched to a gene: 5. Germline values: CDR1 MRHNA, CDR2 SNTAGT. The CDR3 sequence is 16 residues long. CDR3 sequence reads: CASSDSGLASYNEQFF. The CDR3 bases are TGTGCCAGCAGTGACTCAGGACTAGCCTCGTACAATGAGCAGTTCTTC.

Of note for this clone: One end of the junction does not line up with germline, which may come from a read error. This chain links TRBV14 with TRBJ2-5; D is uncertain. Germline V gene data show CDR1 as SGHDN and CDR2 as FVKESK. This CDR3 is 15 amino acids long. The CDR3 coding sequence is TGTGCCAGCAGCCCCCCTGGGCGTACACAAGGGACCCAGTACTTC. This translates into CASSPPGRTQGTQYF.

The rearrangement uses TRBV30 and TRBJ2-5; the D gene is possibly TRBD1 (6 bases). Trimming left V 0 bases short and J 2 bases short, with 10 bases between. The CDR3 is 14 residues long. Germline CDR1 reads GTSNPN; CDR2 reads SVGIG (reference sequence). Here the CDR3 reads CAWSVGQRQETQYF. In DNA form, the CDR3 reads TGTGCCTGGAGTGTAGGACAGAGACAAGAGACCCAGTACTTC.

The V and J genes are TRBV5-4 and TRBJ2-5, with a tentative D call TRBD2 (5 bases). Germline loops: CDR1 SGHNT, CDR2 YYREEE (reference sequence). The CDR3 loop spans 15 amino acids. V was trimmed by 0 bases and J by 2 bases, leaving 11 bases between them. CDR3 nucleotide sequence: TGTGCCAGCAGCTTGGGAGGAGGAGTGCAAGAGACCCAGTACTTC. Protein: CASSLGGGVQETQYF.

The genes are TRBV30 and TRBJ2-3; TRBD2 agrees at 8 bases. The junction had 9 bases not matched to a gene; V was cut back by 1 base and J by 3 bases. Germline V lookup: CDR1 GTSNPN, CDR2 SVGIG (reference sequence). This CDR3 contains 16 residues. As DNA, the CDR3 is TGTGCCTGGAGTGCGACCAAAAGCGGGAGTACAGATACGCAGTATTTT. Residues: CAWSATKSGSTDTQYF.